This T cell receptor (delta chain) was obtained from a study of gamma-delta T cells after stem cell transplantation. With 4 bases clipped from V and 6 bases from J, the junction kept 17 bases outside the gene matches. CDR3 length equals 18 residues. The germline CDR1 and CDR2 sequences are GEAIGNYY and EKD. TCRdb reprocessed the RT-PCR reads using CATT. In the table there are 2,000 to 3,000 delta-chain clones, roughly two fifths of which are singletons. The sequencing sample was made of gamma-delta T cells. V and J are TRDV2 and TRDJ1, with 12 bases aligning to TRDD3. This receptor was identified in a human donor. It is not recorded whose cells these are; they may come from a transplant donor. CDR3 loop: CACESLYGSGGYVNKLIF. Written as DNA, the CDR3 is TGTGCCTGTGAGTCCCTGTATGGATCTGGGGGATACGTCAATAAACTCATCTTT.